Here is one T cell receptor (beta chain) with its context. Its antigen is undetermined. This sample is drawn from a study of post-analysis software for immune sequencing data. Background on the study: Relapsing-remitting, secondary progressive and progressive-relapsing forms of multiple sclerosis all featured among disease courses. Study-level results: Relative to controls, patients with multiple sclerosis showed significantly lower normalized Chao1 diversity. Samples from a shared batch, those prepared together, strongly co-clustered by F measure.

TCR beta cDNA libraries had unique molecular identifiers. A population of roughly 1 to 11 million T cells gave rise to 450,000 to 500,000 cDNA molecules. MiXCR, applied by TCRdb to the PCR reads, yields one record per CDR3 protein. This sample has around 400,000 distinct CDR3 sequences, with approximately 39% found just once. The material sequenced was blood. The sequence was obtained from a girl aged 2 to 9 with multiple sclerosis.

CDR3 sequence: CASSLDRGDEQFF. The CDR3 region has the DNA TGTGCCAGCAGCTTGGACAGGGGGGATGAGCAGTTCTTC. This chain connects TRBV7-7 to TRBJ2-1, with 10 bases identical to TRBD1. In germline, CDR1 is SSHAT, CDR2 FNYEAQ (reference sequence). V trimming: 3 bases; J trimming: 8 bases; junction bases outside the gene matches: 1. The CDR3 is made up of 13 amino acids.